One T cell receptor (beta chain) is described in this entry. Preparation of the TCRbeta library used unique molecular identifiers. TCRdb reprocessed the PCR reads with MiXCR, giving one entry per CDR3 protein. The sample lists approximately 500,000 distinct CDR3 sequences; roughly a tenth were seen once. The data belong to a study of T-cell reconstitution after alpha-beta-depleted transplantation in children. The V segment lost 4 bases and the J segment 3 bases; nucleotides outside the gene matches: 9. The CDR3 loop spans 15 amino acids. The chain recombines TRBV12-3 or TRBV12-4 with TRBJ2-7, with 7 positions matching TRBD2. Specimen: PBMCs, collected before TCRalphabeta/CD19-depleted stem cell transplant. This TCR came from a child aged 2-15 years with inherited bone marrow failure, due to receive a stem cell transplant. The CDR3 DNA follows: TGTGCCAGCAGTTCCACACGCCCGGGGGGCTACGAGCAGTACTTC. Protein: CASSSTRPGGYEQYF.